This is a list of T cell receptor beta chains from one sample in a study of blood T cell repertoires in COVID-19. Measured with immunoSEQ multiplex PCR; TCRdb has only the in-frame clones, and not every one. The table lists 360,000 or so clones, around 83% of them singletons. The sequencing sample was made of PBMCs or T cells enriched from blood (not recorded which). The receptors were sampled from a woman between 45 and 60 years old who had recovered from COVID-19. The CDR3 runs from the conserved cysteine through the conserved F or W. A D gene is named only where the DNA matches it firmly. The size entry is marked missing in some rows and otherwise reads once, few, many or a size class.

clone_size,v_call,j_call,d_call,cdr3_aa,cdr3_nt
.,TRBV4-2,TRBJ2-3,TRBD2,CASSQGPKREGYTDTQYF,TGTGCCAGCAGCCAAGGTCCCAAGCGGGAGGGCTACACAGATACGCAGTATTTT
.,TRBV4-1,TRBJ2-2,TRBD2,CASSQAGGGQNTGELFF,TGCGCCAGCAGCCAAGCGGGCGGGGGGCAGAACACCGGGGAGCTGTTTTTT
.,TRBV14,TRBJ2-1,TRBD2,CASSQERGGMAEEVYNEQFF,TGTGCCAGCAGCCAAGAACGCGGGGGGATGGCCGAGGAGGTCTACAATGAGCAGTTCTTC
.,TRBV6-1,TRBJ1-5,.,CASSEGGDNQPQHF,TGTGCCAGCAGTGAAGGTGGAGACAATCAGCCCCAGCATTTT
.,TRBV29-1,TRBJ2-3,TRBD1,CSVNHRGRATDTQYF,TGCAGCGTCAATCACAGGGGGCGGGCGACAGATACGCAGTATTTT
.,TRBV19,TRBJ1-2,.,CASTQTGTNYGYTF,TGTGCTTCCACCCAGACAGGCACTAACTATGGCTACACCTTC
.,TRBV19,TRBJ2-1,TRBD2,CARGHLAGGPNEQFF,TGTGCCAGAGGTCACCTAGCGGGGGGGCCCAATGAGCAGTTCTTC
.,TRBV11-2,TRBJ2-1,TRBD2,CASSQRGLYNEQFF,TGTGCCAGCAGCCAGCGGGGGCTTTACAATGAGCAGTTCTTC
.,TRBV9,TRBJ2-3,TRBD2,CASSVASGGTDTQYF,TGTGCCAGCAGCGTAGCTTCCGGGGGGACAGATACGCAGTATTTT
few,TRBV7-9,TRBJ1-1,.,CASSLKGPEAFF,TGTGCCAGCAGCTTAAAGGGGCCTGAAGCTTTCTTT
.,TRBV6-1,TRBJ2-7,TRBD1,CASSEAVWGQGYEQYF,TGTGCCAGCAGTGAAGCCGTATGGGGACAGGGCTACGAGCAGTACTTC
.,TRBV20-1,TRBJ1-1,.,CSRVGVAEAFF,TGCAGCCGAGTAGGGGTTGCTGAAGCTTTCTTT
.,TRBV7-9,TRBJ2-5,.,CASTLEGLYQETQYF,TGTGCCAGCACCCTAGAGGGCTTATACCAAGAGACCCAGTACTTC
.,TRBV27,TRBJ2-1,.,CASGLGPPPEQFF,TGTGCCAGCGGCCTTGGGCCGCCTCCAGAGCAGTTCTTC
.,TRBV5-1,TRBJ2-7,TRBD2,CASRGLAEEQYF,TGCGCCAGCAGGGGGCTAGCGGAAGAGCAGTACTTC
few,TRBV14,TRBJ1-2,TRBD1,CASSHGQTGNPYGYTF,TGTGCCAGCAGCCACGGACAGACAGGGAACCCCTATGGCTACACCTTC
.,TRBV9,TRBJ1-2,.,CASSASTEYYGYTF,TGTGCCAGCAGCGCCAGTACAGAGTACTATGGCTACACCTTC
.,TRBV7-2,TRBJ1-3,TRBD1,CASSPRGQQKNTIYF,TGTGCCAGCAGCCCCCGGGGACAGCAAAAAAACACCATATATTTT
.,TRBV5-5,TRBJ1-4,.,CASSLAAGRLNEKLFF,TGTGCCAGCAGCCTGGCGGCGGGACGGCTTAATGAAAAACTGTTTTTT
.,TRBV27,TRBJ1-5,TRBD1,CASSRTGTAVGGPQHF,TGTGCCAGCAGCCGAACCGGGACAGCCGTGGGGGGACCCCAGCATTTT
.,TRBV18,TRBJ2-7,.,CASSPPNRVEQYF,TGTGCCAGCTCACCACCGAACAGGGTCGAGCAGTACTTC
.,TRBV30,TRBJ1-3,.,CAWTAGASGNTIYF,TGTGCCTGGACAGCAGGGGCCTCTGGAAACACCATATATTTT